The clone carrying this TCR beta chain occurred many times. Being off target in a library aimed at alpha chains, this beta chain has a size of little meaning. TCRdb reprocessed the 5' RACE reads via MiXCR and lists one record per CDR3 protein. The table records fewer than 15,000 distinct CDR3 sequences, under 5% of them present only once. This CDR3 has 16 amino acids. V lost 4 bases and J lost 2; bases outside the gene matches: 7. Germline V CDR1 and CDR2: MGHRA, YSYEKL. Time point of the sample: sample taken at primary tumor resection. Whole RNA from tumor, nontumor lung or frozen PBMC was sequenced unsorted. This record comes from a study of spatial heterogeneity in lung cancer. Study details: The count of detected beta-chain sequences consistently exceeded that of alpha-chain sequences. More than eight raw reads, on average, carried each unique TCR and UMI combination.

This sequence was found in a male donor with early-stage non-small cell lung cancer. The sequencing here drew on PBMCs, taken at surgery. The chain joins TRBV4-1 to TRBJ2-2; the match to TRBD2 covers 7 bases. The CDR3 spells CASSREGFFNTGELFF. In DNA, the CDR3 is TGCGCCAGCAGCCGGGAGGGGTTTTTCAACACCGGGGAGCTGTTTTTT.